The rows below give T cell receptor beta chains drawn from one sample of a study of blood T cell repertoires in COVID-19. This table comes from immunoSEQ multiplex PCR, and its TCRdb copy is limited to in-frame clones, with some not included. The data show fewer than 350,000 clones, roughly 90% seen once. Input material: PBMCs or T cells enriched from blood (not recorded which). These receptors originate from a woman aged 35 to 49 who had recovered from COVID-19. Both conserved end residues are part of each CDR3. Fields, in order: V gene, D gene, clone size, J gene, CDR3 DNA, CDR3 protein. D genes are given only for firm matches. The size of a clone is reported for some rows only, either as once, few or many, or as a class for expanded clones.

v_gene: TRBV2; d_gene: -; abundance: once; j_gene: TRBJ2-7; CDR3nt: TGTGCCAGCACGTACTCCTACGAGCAGTACTTC; CDR3aa: CASTYSYEQYF
v_gene: TRBV11-2; d_gene: TRBD2; abundance: -; j_gene: TRBJ2-5; CDR3nt: TGTGCCAGCAGCGGTAGCGGGGCCGTCGGGACCCAGTACTTC; CDR3aa: CASSGSGAVGTQYF
v_gene: TRBV10-2; d_gene: TRBD1; abundance: once; j_gene: TRBJ2-7; CDR3nt: TGCGCCAGCACCTTGGGACAGGGCTACGAGCAGTACTTC; CDR3aa: CASTLGQGYEQYF
v_gene: TRBV12-3/TRBV12-4; d_gene: -; abundance: -; j_gene: TRBJ2-7; CDR3nt: TGTGCCAGCAGTTTGGGGCGGAACGAGCAGTACTTC; CDR3aa: CASSLGRNEQYF
v_gene: TRBV27; d_gene: TRBD1; abundance: -; j_gene: TRBJ2-7; CDR3nt: TGTGCCAGCAGTTACTCAGGGACAGGGTTCTACGAGCAGTACTTC; CDR3aa: CASSYSGTGFYEQYF
v_gene: TRBV28; d_gene: TRBD1; abundance: -; j_gene: TRBJ1-6; CDR3nt: TGTGCCAGCACTACACCGGACAGGGCCTATAATTCACCCCTCCACTTT; CDR3aa: CASTTPDRAYNSPLHF
v_gene: TRBV28; d_gene: -; abundance: -; j_gene: TRBJ2-7; CDR3nt: TGTGCCAGCAGTTTGAGGTCAGGGCTCTACGAGCAGTACTTC; CDR3aa: CASSLRSGLYEQYF
v_gene: TRBV7-6; d_gene: TRBD2; abundance: -; j_gene: TRBJ2-1; CDR3nt: TGTGCCAGCAGCAACGGGACTAGCCCCTACAATGAGCAGTTCTTC; CDR3aa: CASSNGTSPYNEQFF
v_gene: TRBV18; d_gene: -; abundance: -; j_gene: TRBJ1-1; CDR3nt: TGTGCCAGCTCACCGCTCGTAGGGGGTGAGACTGAAGCTTTCTTT; CDR3aa: CASSPLVGGETEAFF
v_gene: TRBV7-9; d_gene: -; abundance: -; j_gene: TRBJ1-3; CDR3nt: TGTGCCAGCAGCTTAGCGATGGGAGGGCAAGGCGACACCATATATTTT; CDR3aa: CASSLAMGGQGDTIYF
v_gene: TRBV18; d_gene: TRBD2; abundance: -; j_gene: TRBJ2-2; CDR3nt: TGTGCCAGCTCACCCGGGACTAGCGAGACCGGGGAGCTGTTTTTT; CDR3aa: CASSPGTSETGELFF
v_gene: TRBV19; d_gene: TRBD1; abundance: -; j_gene: TRBJ2-7; CDR3nt: TGTGCCAGTACTGACAGGGGTTCTACGAGGCAGTACTTC; CDR3aa: CASTDRGSTRQYF
v_gene: TRBV4-1; d_gene: TRBD2; abundance: -; j_gene: TRBJ2-3; CDR3nt: TGCGCCAGCAGCCCCACCTTTGGCGGGAGGATCACAGATACGCAGTATTTT; CDR3aa: CASSPTFGGRITDTQYF
v_gene: TRBV29-1; d_gene: -; abundance: -; j_gene: TRBJ1-2; CDR3nt: TGCAGCGTCCAAGGGGGGGTCGAGGGCTACACCTTC; CDR3aa: CSVQGGVEGYTF
v_gene: TRBV24-1; d_gene: -; abundance: -; j_gene: TRBJ1-5; CDR3nt: TGTGCCACCAGTGGACAGTATACGCAACCCCAGCATTTT; CDR3aa: CATSGQYTQPQHF
v_gene: TRBV7-9; d_gene: -; abundance: -; j_gene: TRBJ2-3; CDR3nt: TGTGCCAGCAGCCCGACGGAGGGCAGCACAGATACGCAGTATTTT; CDR3aa: CASSPTEGSTDTQYF
v_gene: TRBV7-2; d_gene: TRBD1; abundance: -; j_gene: TRBJ1-5; CDR3nt: TGTGCCAGCAGCGTCGACAGGGGAGCCAATCAGCCCCAGCATTTT; CDR3aa: CASSVDRGANQPQHF
v_gene: TRBV11-3; d_gene: -; abundance: -; j_gene: TRBJ1-1; CDR3nt: TGTGCCAGCAGCTTAGAATCAGAAGCTTTCTTT; CDR3aa: CASSLESEAFF
v_gene: TRBV19; d_gene: -; abundance: -; j_gene: TRBJ1-4; CDR3nt: TGTGCCAGTAGTATGAACAGGCGATCAACTAATGAAAAACTGTTTTTT; CDR3aa: CASSMNRRSTNEKLFF
v_gene: TRBV19; d_gene: -; abundance: -; j_gene: TRBJ2-2; CDR3nt: TGTGCCAGTACCTCTAACAACCCAGGCACCGGGGAGCTGTTTTTT; CDR3aa: CASTSNNPGTGELFF
v_gene: TRBV19; d_gene: TRBD2; abundance: -; j_gene: TRBJ2-5; CDR3nt: TGTGCCAGTTCCATCCTAGCGGGGGGAGGGGAGACCCAGTACTTC; CDR3aa: CASSILAGGGETQYF
v_gene: TRBV11-2; d_gene: -; abundance: -; j_gene: TRBJ1-2; CDR3nt: TGTGCCAGCAGCCAAGCTTCAGGGGTTCCTGGCTACACCTTC; CDR3aa: CASSQASGVPGYTF
v_gene: TRBV9; d_gene: TRBD2; abundance: -; j_gene: TRBJ2-1; CDR3nt: TGTGCCAGCAGCGGGAAAAGAGTAGCGGGGGTTTACAATGAGCAGTTCTTC; CDR3aa: CASSGKRVAGVYNEQFF
v_gene: TRBV10-2; d_gene: TRBD2; abundance: -; j_gene: TRBJ2-7; CDR3nt: TGCGCCAGCAGACTAGCGGACTACGAGCAGTACTTC; CDR3aa: CASRLADYEQYF
v_gene: TRBV2; d_gene: -; abundance: -; j_gene: TRBJ1-3; CDR3nt: TGTGCCAGTCGCTTCGGGGAGGGCCCGAGGACCTCTGGAAACACCATATATTTT; CDR3aa: CASRFGEGPRTSGNTIYF
v_gene: TRBV9; d_gene: TRBD1; abundance: -; j_gene: TRBJ2-2; CDR3nt: TGTGTATGCGGGACAGGCCCCGGGGAGCTGTTTTTT; CDR3aa: CVCGTGPGELFF
v_gene: TRBV5-1; d_gene: -; abundance: -; j_gene: TRBJ2-1; CDR3nt: TGCGCCAGCAGCTTTAGCGGTGGAACCTACAATGAGCAGTTCTTC; CDR3aa: CASSFSGGTYNEQFF
v_gene: TRBV5-6; d_gene: TRBD1; abundance: -; j_gene: TRBJ1-1; CDR3nt: TGTGCCAGCAGCTACCGAGGACAGGGTCACACTGAAGCTTTCTTT; CDR3aa: CASSYRGQGHTEAFF
v_gene: TRBV11-2; d_gene: -; abundance: -; j_gene: TRBJ1-6; CDR3nt: TGTGCCAGCAGCCCCGACAGGTCCAATTCACCCCTCCACTTT; CDR3aa: CASSPDRSNSPLHF
v_gene: TRBV2; d_gene: -; abundance: -; j_gene: TRBJ1-1; CDR3nt: TGTGCCAGCAGTCTGCAGGGAGGCACTGAAGCTTTCTTT; CDR3aa: CASSLQGGTEAFF
v_gene: TRBV6-1; d_gene: -; abundance: -; j_gene: TRBJ2-7; CDR3nt: TGTGCCAGCAGTGAAGGACGGGACTTCTCCTACGAGCAGTACTTC; CDR3aa: CASSEGRDFSYEQYF
v_gene: TRBV3-1/TRBV3-2; d_gene: -; abundance: -; j_gene: TRBJ1-6; CDR3nt: TGTGCCAGCAGCCAAGGACGGGATAATTCACCCCTCCACTTT; CDR3aa: CASSQGRDNSPLHF
v_gene: TRBV24-1; d_gene: TRBD1; abundance: -; j_gene: TRBJ2-7; CDR3nt: TGTGCCACCAGTGATTTTGATGCGGGTTACCGGGACAGCCTTTACGAGCAGTACTTC; CDR3aa: CATSDFDAGYRDSLYEQYF
v_gene: TRBV2; d_gene: TRBD1; abundance: -; j_gene: TRBJ1-6; CDR3nt: TGTGCCAGCAGGGAGGGGGCCCCCGTCCACTTT; CDR3aa: CASREGAPVHF
v_gene: TRBV10-3; d_gene: -; abundance: -; j_gene: TRBJ2-6; CDR3nt: TGTGCCATCGCAGTTGGTCCCCCCGCTGGGGCCAACGTCCTGACTTTC; CDR3aa: CAIAVGPPAGANVLTF
v_gene: TRBV19; d_gene: -; abundance: -; j_gene: TRBJ1-1; CDR3nt: TGTGCCAGTAGTATCGGGCCCGGGAGAGACACTGAAGCTTTCTTT; CDR3aa: CASSIGPGRDTEAFF
v_gene: TRBV12-3/TRBV12-4; d_gene: -; abundance: -; j_gene: TRBJ2-7; CDR3nt: TGTGCCAGCAGTTCCCGTAACGAGCAGTACTTC; CDR3aa: CASSSRNEQYF
v_gene: TRBV7-8; d_gene: TRBD1; abundance: -; j_gene: TRBJ2-2; CDR3nt: TGTGCCAGCACCCAGGGGGTAGGGGAGCTGTTTTTT; CDR3aa: CASTQGVGELFF
v_gene: TRBV28; d_gene: -; abundance: -; j_gene: TRBJ1-3; CDR3nt: TGTGCCAGCAGTGGGCCGATCTCTGGAAACACCATATATTTT; CDR3aa: CASSGPISGNTIYF
v_gene: TRBV28; d_gene: TRBD2; abundance: -; j_gene: TRBJ2-1; CDR3nt: TGTGCCAGCAGCCGCCCCTCTGGGCTAGCGGGCGAGCAGTTCTTC; CDR3aa: CASSRPSGLAGEQFF
v_gene: TRBV27; d_gene: -; abundance: -; j_gene: TRBJ2-7; CDR3nt: TGTGCCAGCAGTGGATTCCCTTTGGGGGGATTACGTGGCGAGCAGTACTTC; CDR3aa: CASSGFPLGGLRGEQYF
v_gene: TRBV7-8; d_gene: TRBD2; abundance: -; j_gene: TRBJ2-7; CDR3nt: TGTGCCAGCAGCCCGGGGAGGGGTTTCAACTACGAGCAGTACTTC; CDR3aa: CASSPGRGFNYEQYF
v_gene: TRBV4-3; d_gene: TRBD1; abundance: -; j_gene: TRBJ2-1; CDR3nt: TGCGCCAGCAGCCCCGGGACAGGGGGCTTCTACAATGAGCAGTTCTTC; CDR3aa: CASSPGTGGFYNEQFF
v_gene: TRBV7-2; d_gene: -; abundance: -; j_gene: TRBJ2-2; CDR3nt: TGTGCCAGCAGCTTAGGTACAGGGACGAACACCGGGGAGCTGTTTTTT; CDR3aa: CASSLGTGTNTGELFF
v_gene: TRBV5-6; d_gene: TRBD1; abundance: once; j_gene: TRBJ1-2; CDR3nt: TGTGCCAGCAGCACCCGACTCACAGGGGGGACTGGCTACACCTTC; CDR3aa: CASSTRLTGGTGYTF
v_gene: TRBV19; d_gene: TRBD1; abundance: once; j_gene: TRBJ2-3; CDR3nt: TGTGCCAGTAGTATCGGACAGGCCCGGGGAGATACGCAGTATTTT; CDR3aa: CASSIGQARGDTQYF
v_gene: TRBV7-9; d_gene: -; abundance: -; j_gene: TRBJ2-7; CDR3nt: TGTGCCAGCAGCCCCGGGACAATCTACGAGCAGTACTTC; CDR3aa: CASSPGTIYEQYF